Following are 27 T cell receptor beta chains from one sample sequenced in a study of response to subunit inactivated influenza vaccine. TCRdb reprocessed the RT-PCR reads via MiXCR and lists one record per CDR3 protein. The sample contains 450,000 to 700,000 distinct CDR3 sequences, 12% to 15% of which appear only once. The sample here was PBMCs from blood, taken about 11 days after vaccination. Receptor source: a middle-aged man who received an inactivated influenza vaccine.

This clonotype was detected only a few times. The chain links TRBV25-1 to TRBJ2-5, with TRBD2 matching 14 bases. V was pared by 7 bases and J by 4 bases, with 2 bases of the junction left unmatched. The CDR3 has 14 amino acids. The germline gives CDR1 MGHDK, CDR2 SYGVNS. The CDR3 protein is CASIGLAGGETQYF. The DNA for the CDR3 is TGTGCCAGCATTGGACTAGCGGGGGGAGAGACCCAGTACTTC.

The rearrangement uses TRBV6-1 and TRBJ2-1, with a possible D match to TRBD1 (6 bases). Germline V gene sequence: CDR1 MNHNS, CDR2 SASEGT. CDR3 length: 15 amino acids. V lost 1 base and J lost 0, with 7 bases in between. This chain's CDR3 is CASSEGTASYNEQFF. DNA for the CDR3: TGTGCCAGCAGTGAAGGGACAGCCTCCTACAATGAGCAGTTCTTC.

V and J are TRBV4-2 and TRBJ2-6; D perhaps matches TRBD2 (6 bases). V gave up 0 bases and J gave up 2 bases, with 11 bases separating them. This CDR3 is built from 17 residues. Germline V gene lookup returns CDR1 LGHNA and CDR2 YNFKEQ. This CDR3 is CASSQDLGGTGANVLTF. The CDR3 DNA sequence: TGTGCCAGCAGCCAAGATCTAGGCGGGACTGGGGCCAACGTCCTGACTTTC.

The chain is built from TRBV9 and TRBJ1-6, with TRBD1 identical over 10 bases. J gave up 9 bases and V 0 bases, and 6 bases lay outside the gene matches. CDR3 length equals 16 residues. Per germline, CDR1 SGDLS and CDR2 YYNGEE. CDR3 region: CASSVGKGDRGSPLHF. CDR3 sequence (DNA): TGTGCCAGCAGCGTAGGTAAAGGGGACAGGGGTTCACCCCTCCACTTT.

This clonotype was counted between two and nine times. The rearrangement joins TRBV28 to TRBJ2-3; 13 positions agree with TRBD2. The CDR3 length is 16 residues. CDR1 is MDHEN and CDR2 is SYDVKM in the germline V gene. V was pared by 4 bases and J by 6 bases, with 7 bases of the junction left unmatched. Here the CDR3 DNA reads TGTGCCAGCAGTTCCCCGGGACTAGCGGGGCCGGATACGCAGTATTTT. Amino acids: CASSSPGLAGPDTQYF.

This clonotype was seen repeatedly, ten times or more. V is TRBV20-1 and J is TRBJ1-5, with 8 bases identical to TRBD1. Germline CDR1 and CDR2: DFQATT and SNEGSKA (reference sequence). The V and J ends lost 3 bases and 2 bases, in that order; junction bases with no gene match: 18. CDR3 length: 19 residues. This CDR3 reads CSAREDRVISLWGNQPQHF. CDR3 nucleotide sequence: TGCAGTGCTAGGGAGGACAGGGTGATTTCGCTTTGGGGCAATCAGCCCCAGCATTTT.

This clonotype occurred a few times. The gene calls are TRBV12-3 or TRBV12-4 and TRBJ2-7, with D perhaps matching TRBD2 (5 bases). There are 10 residues in the CDR3. Trimming took 8 bases from V and 8 from J, leaving 10 bases between them. The CDR3 region has the DNA TGTGCCAGCCGGGGAAATAAGCAGTACTTC. Its protein product is CASRGNKQYF.

The rearrangement uses TRBV20-1 and TRBJ2-7; 10 bases are shared with TRBD2. The CDR3 spans 14 residues. Looked up from germline, CDR1 is DFQATT and CDR2 is SNEGSKA (reference sequence). Trimming removed 0 bases from V and 6 bases from J; junction bases left unmatched: 5. The CDR3 nucleotides are TGCAGTGCTAGAGATGGACTAGCGGCTGTCGAGCAGTACTTC. Translating it yields CSARDGLAAVEQYF.

The rearrangement links TRBV10-3 to TRBJ1-1; D is undetermined. The V end was cut by 4 bases, the J end by 3 bases, with 6 bases between. From germline, CDR1 is ENHRY and CDR2 SYGVKD. The CDR3 runs 12 residues. The chain's CDR3 is CAISVGDTEAFF. DNA of the CDR3: TGTGCCATCAGTGTGGGAGACACTGAAGCTTTCTTT.

The rearrangement uses TRBV27 and TRBJ2-3; 9 positions agree with TRBD2. Per germline, CDR1 MNHEY and CDR2 SMNVEV (reference sequence). Germline trimming cut 5 bases from V and 3 bases from J; bases unmatched to any gene: 9. The CDR3 loop spans 16 amino acids. Written as DNA, the CDR3 is TGTGCCAGCAGTCCCCTAGCGGGGTGGGGGACAGATACGCAGTATTTT. It specifies CASSPLAGWGTDTQYF.

This clonotype was recorded once. The genes are TRBV12-3 or TRBV12-4 and TRBJ2-5, with D possibly called TRBD1 or TRBD2 (5 bases each). Trimming removed 6 bases from V and 5 bases from J, with 22 bases in between. The CDR3 consists of 16 residues. For the CDR3, the DNA is TGTGCCAGCAGGGCCCCTTTGAGAGGGGCGGTCGAGACCCAGTACTTC. Residues: CASRAPLRGAVETQYF.

This clonotype occurred a few times. The chain combines TRBV28 with TRBJ2-7, with 9 bases fitting TRBD1. J was trimmed by 0 bases and V by 6 bases; bases with no gene match: 6. This CDR3 spans 15 amino acids. Germline assignment: CDR1 MDHEN and CDR2 SYDVKM. Written as DNA, the CDR3 is TGTGCCAGCAGATACAGGGGGCCCCTCTCCTACGAGCAGTACTTC. Translation: CASRYRGPLSYEQYF.

This clonotype was detected many times. The chain carries TRBV12-3 or TRBV12-4 and TRBJ2-6; D is undetermined. This CDR3 is built from 15 residues. The V end lost 5 bases, the J end lost 2 bases, and 10 bases lay between the germline ends. The CDR3 loop reads CASSPLSTGANVLTF. In DNA form, the CDR3 reads TGTGCCAGCAGTCCCCTAAGCACTGGGGCCAACGTCCTGACTTTC.

In regard to this clonotype: A read error is possible here, since a much larger clone lies one base away. The V and J genes are TRBV10-3 and TRBJ2-3; D remains ambiguous. The CDR3 is made up of 14 amino acids. Germline loops: CDR1 ENHRY, CDR2 SYGVKD. Trimming removed 9 bases from V and 2 bases from J, with 15 bases in between. The CDR3 reads CAIQPGTITDTQYF. DNA for the CDR3: TGTGCCATACAACCGGGCACAATCACAGATACGCAGTATTTT.

The genes are TRBV6-2 or TRBV6-3 and TRBJ2-3, with 13 bases that match TRBD2. This CDR3 has 21 residues. Losses at the gene ends were 0 bases for V and 7 bases for J; bases not matched to a gene: 19. Germline V gene sequence: CDR1 MNHEY, CDR2 SVGEGT. In DNA, the CDR3 is TGTGCCAGCAGTTACTCGATAATTGGGACTAGCGGGGTCACAACGACCTATACGCAGTATTTT. Residues: CASSYSIIGTSGVTTTYTQYF.

This clonotype was counted only a few times. The rearrangement uses TRBV28 and TRBJ2-3, with D tentatively TRBD2 (6 bases). This CDR3 has 19 residues. V was pared by 2 bases and J by 0 bases, with 21 bases between. Germline V gene data show CDR1 as MDHEN and CDR2 as SYDVKM. The CDR3 DNA reads TGTGCCAGCAGTTTAATGGTGACGGGAGCTGAAACTAGCACAGATACGCAGTATTTT. Its translation: CASSLMVTGAETSTDTQYF.

The chain uses TRBV20-1 and TRBJ2-5, with TRBD2 matching over 9 bases. CDR1 DFQATT and CDR2 SNEGSKA come from the germline V gene (reference sequence). The CDR3 consists of 14 residues. CDR3 in amino acids: CSWGASGTQETQYF. DNA of the CDR3: TGCAGCTGGGGGGCTAGCGGGACGCAAGAGACCCAGTACTTC.

This clonotype occurred once. The rearrangement uses TRBV20-1 and TRBJ2-7; D gene ambiguous. Trimming shortened V by 3 bases and J by 4 bases, and 7 bases separated the two germline ends. Germline values: CDR1 DFQATT, CDR2 SNEGSKA (reference sequence). This CDR3 has 11 residues. CDR3 nucleotide sequence: TGCAGTGCTAGTTTAGATTACGAGCAGTACTTC. Its translation is CSASLDYEQYF.

This clonotype appeared a few times. The chain is built from TRBV12-3 or TRBV12-4 and TRBJ1-5; D may be TRBD1 (6 bases). Trimming shortened V by 6 bases and J by 4 bases, and 16 bases separated the two germline ends. CDR3 size: 15 residues. DNA of the CDR3: TGTGCCAGCAGGGGGGGGCAGGGGAGTAATCAGCCCCAGCATTTT. It encodes CASRGGQGSNQPQHF.

This chain uses TRBV28 with TRBJ2-1, with 8 bases fitting TRBD2. This CDR3 is 16 amino acids long. Germline CDR1 is MDHEN and CDR2 is SYDVKM. The ends lost 6 bases at V and 5 bases at J; junction bases unmatched: 12. CDR3 protein: CASRPQTSAYDNEQFF. For the CDR3, the DNA is TGTGCCAGCAGACCTCAGACTAGCGCGTATGACAATGAGCAGTTCTTC.

The J gene is TRBJ2-7, the V gene TRBV5-1, with 7 bases matching TRBD1. There are 14 residues in the CDR3. Losses at the gene ends were 0 bases for V and 5 bases for J; bases not matched to a gene: 5. The germline gives CDR1 SGHRS, CDR2 YFSETQ. The CDR3 sequence is CASSLGQGGHEQYF. The CDR3 coding sequence is TGCGCCAGCAGCTTGGGACAGGGCGGCCACGAGCAGTACTTC.

The genes are TRBV28 and TRBJ1-2; D not resolved. Germline V lookup: CDR1 MDHEN, CDR2 SYDVKM. CDR3 size: 12 residues. Trimming took 7 bases from V and 5 from J, leaving 11 bases between them. CDR3 sequence reads: CASNALGYGYTF. CDR3 DNA sequence: TGTGCCAGCAATGCTTTAGGGTATGGCTACACCTTC.

V usage is TRBV12-3 or TRBV12-4 and J usage is TRBJ2-5; 8 bases fit TRBD1. There are 14 residues in the CDR3. J gave up 5 bases and V 3 bases, and 5 bases lay outside the gene matches. This CDR3 reads CASSFRGPGETQYF. The CDR3 DNA follows: TGTGCCAGCAGTTTCAGGGGGCCTGGGGAGACCCAGTACTTC.

This clonotype was observed a handful of times. The gene calls are TRBV2 and TRBJ1-6, with TRBD1 matching over 8 bases. J was trimmed by 8 bases and V by 6 bases; bases with no gene match: 6. The germline CDR1 and CDR2 sequences are SNHLY and FYNNEI. This CDR3 comprises 14 residues. DNA of the CDR3: TGTGCCAGCAGGGGGGGACAGGACTATTCACCCCTCCACTTT. Protein: CASRGGQDYSPLHF.

This chain connects TRBV5-5 to TRBJ2-7; 8 bases fit TRBD2. The CDR3 contains 17 residues. With V trimmed by 1 base and J by 0 bases, 9 bases remained unmatched. Per the germline V gene, CDR1 is SGHKS and CDR2 is YYEKEE (reference sequence). The CDR3 protein is CASSLRVLAGPSYEQYF. The CDR3, as DNA: TGTGCCAGCAGCTTGCGGGTTCTAGCGGGCCCCTCCTACGAGCAGTACTTC. The full variable domain, rest sourced from reference TRBV5-5 and TRBJ2-7, is DAGVTQSPTHLIKTRGQQVTLRCSPISGHKSVSWYQQVLGQGPQFIFQYYEKEERGRGNFPDRFSARQFPNYSSELNVNALLLGDSALYLCASSLRVLAGPSYEQYFGPGTRLTVT.

The chain recombines TRBV28 with TRBJ2-7, with no clear D. Per the germline V gene, CDR1 is MDHEN and CDR2 is SYDVKM. V dropped 3 bases and J dropped 6 bases, with 15 bases sitting between them. This CDR3 has 14 residues. In DNA form, the CDR3 reads TGTGCCAGCAGTTTCGGAGTGGGGATCGCCGAGCAGTACTTC. This encodes CASSFGVGIAEQYF.

This clonotype was seen only a few times. The genes are TRBV5-8 and TRBJ2-7; D is perhaps TRBD1 (5 bases). The germline V and J ends were trimmed by 4 bases and 2 bases, with 19 bases remaining between them. CDR3 size: 16 residues. CDR1 is SGHTS, CDR2 YDEGEE, per germline. The CDR3 nucleotides read TGTGCCAGCAGCCGAACAACAGGTTCTCTAACCTACGAGCAGTACTTC. Translated: CASSRTTGSLTYEQYF.